This T cell receptor beta chain comes out of a study of blood T cells in healthy people across ages. For the second PCR, which ran for roughly 6 to 11 cycles, a sample-barcoded 5' primer and a J-beta primer mix were used. Each CDR3 protein gets one entry after TCRdb re-called the 5' RACE reads with MiXCR. The repertoire holds 1.5 million to 2 million distinct CDR3 sequences, with 39% as singletons. This clonotype came up a few times. Its antigen is undetermined. The study isolated at least 7 million PBMCs from each sample. Study conclusions and caveats: The study found TCR beta diversity correlated strongly with naive T cell percentage.

The origin of this receptor is a human donor in good health. The specimen sequenced was blood.

The CDR3 loop is CASSPIRGDRGPSYEQYF. The CDR3 coding sequence is TGTGCCAGCAGCCCCATCAGGGGGGACAGGGGACCCTCCTACGAGCAGTACTTC. The V call is TRBV6-2 or TRBV6-3, the J call TRBJ2-7, with 10 bases identical to TRBD1. Trimming removed 6 bases from V and 0 bases from J; junction bases left unmatched: 14. The germline CDR1 and CDR2 sequences are MNHEY and SVGEGT. CDR3 length equals 18 residues.